In its sample, the clone carrying this TCR beta chain was seen a few times. The authors negatively isolated CD8+ and CD4+ T cells and FACS-enriched TEMRA cells. This sample stems from a study of CD8 T cells in Susac syndrome. RNA was extracted with the RNeasy kit, and a quantity of roughly 0.5 to 1 ug was reverse transcribed using random hexamers. Amplification of TCR beta CDR3 across 54 Vbeta and 13 Jbeta was performed with immunoSEQ multiplex PCR. TCRdb used MiXCR to reprocess the immunoSEQ multiplex PCR reads, holding one entry per CDR3 protein. The sample holds around 200,000 distinct CDR3 sequences, 95% seen once. Germline lookup yields CDR1 LGHDT and CDR2 YNNKEL (reference sequence). Trimming removed 1 base from V and 5 bases from J, with 8 bases in between. This CDR3 spans 13 amino acids.

This TCR derives from a human donor in good health. Input material: CD4+ T cells from PBMCs. The rearrangement links TRBV3-1 to TRBJ1-1; D might be TRBD1 (5 bases). CDR3: CASSQGGGTEAFF. CDR3 nucleotides: TGTGCCAGCAGCCAAGGGGGCGGGACTGAAGCTTTCTTT.